Below are 14 T cell receptor beta chains sequenced from a single sample in a study of T cell responses to AZD1222 COVID-19 vaccine. The protocol was immunoSEQ multiplex PCR, while the TCRdb copy is restricted to in-frame clones and leaves out a portion. The table records approximately 110,000 clones, about 95% of them present only once. The material was peripheral blood, obtained on day 0 of AZD1222 vaccination. The receptors come from an adult in good health.

In this sample, this clone turned up once. The rearrangement links TRBV5-1 to TRBJ1-3, with 8 positions matching TRBD1. Trimming at V came to 2 bases and at J to 0 bases, leaving 10 bases not matched to a gene. The CDR3 is 18 residues long. Germline lookup yields CDR1 SGHRS and CDR2 YFSETQ. CDR3 coding DNA: TGCGCCAGCAGCTTAGGTTTACAGGGGGAGGTCTCTGGAAACACCATATATTTT. Amino acids: CASSLGLQGEVSGNTIYF.

The chain is built from TRBV11-3 and TRBJ1-2; D is unresolved. From germline, CDR1 is SGHNT and CDR2 YENEEA. CDR3 length: 15 residues. The V end lost 1 base, the J end lost 6 bases, and 15 bases lay between the germline ends. CDR3 region: CASSLGPRYLDGYTF. CDR3 DNA sequence: TGTGCCAGCAGCTTAGGGCCGAGGTATTTGGATGGCTACACCTTC.

J is TRBJ2-7 and V is TRBV2, with D perhaps TRBD1 (7 bases). Germline V gene sequence: CDR1 SNHLY, CDR2 FYNNEI. The V gene lost 5 bases and the J gene lost 0 bases, with 14 bases spanning the gap. The CDR3 is 15 amino acids. For the CDR3, the DNA is TGTGCCAGCAGTCAGGGGGGCGAGTTCTCCTACGAGCAGTACTTC. Amino acid sequence: CASSQGGEFSYEQYF.

This clone showed up just once. The chain couples TRBV13 to TRBJ2-1; 8 positions agree with TRBD2. Germline CDR1 and CDR2: PRHDT and FYEKMQ (reference sequence). V lost 5 bases to trimming and J lost 6 bases; unmatched junction nucleotides: 15. The CDR3 runs 17 residues. CDR3 in amino acids: CASSQGRGGSLPNEQFF. The CDR3 DNA reads TGTGCCAGCAGCCAAGGTCGGGGGGGGTCACTACCCAATGAGCAGTTCTTC.

This clone was recorded once. The V and J genes are TRBV29-1 and TRBJ1-1; TRBD1 matches at 8 bases. V trimming: 8 bases; J trimming: 0 bases; junction bases outside the gene matches: 5. The CDR3 totals 13 residues. Per the germline V gene, CDR1 is SQVTM and CDR2 is ANQGSEA. CDR3 loop: CSPWDRLNTEAFF. DNA for the CDR3: TGCAGCCCCTGGGACAGGTTGAACACTGAAGCTTTCTTT.

The chain combines TRBV2 with TRBJ1-1, with D unclear. V lost 9 bases and J lost 1, with 12 bases in between. The CDR3 length is 13 residues. CDR1 is SNHLY and CDR2 is FYNNEI in the germline V gene. The DNA for the CDR3 is TGTGCCAGACTTCCTCCAGGGAACACTGAAGCTTTCTTT. It codes for CARLPPGNTEAFF.

The chain couples TRBV5-6 to TRBJ2-2; D gene uncertain. Between the trimmed V and J ends, which lost 1 base and 5 bases, there was a span of 21 bases. Looked up from germline, CDR1 is SGHDT and CDR2 is YYEEEE. The CDR3 length is 18 residues. The CDR3 bases are TGTGCCAGCAGCTTGTTAGGCTCTAGGCTTTGTCTTACCGGGGAGCTGTTTTTT. Encoded protein: CASSLLGSRLCLTGELFF.

The J gene is TRBJ1-1, the V gene TRBV5-6; perhaps TRBD1 as D (6 bases). There are 13 residues in the CDR3. V was shortened by 4 bases and J by 11 bases, with 18 bases between the two germline ends. Germline V gene lookup returns CDR1 SGHDT and CDR2 YYEEEE. CDR3 coding DNA: TGTGCCAGCAGCGGGGGGCTCAAGGACGGGGCTTTCTTT. It translates to CASSGGLKDGAFF.

V is TRBV6-5 and J is TRBJ1-1, with D tentatively TRBD1 (5 bases). Germline V gene lookup returns CDR1 MNHEY and CDR2 SVGAGI. Trimming shortened V by 6 bases and J by 5 bases, and 16 bases separated the two germline ends. The CDR3 sequence is 14 residues long. CDR3 sequence: CASSTQPGRTEAFF. The CDR3, as DNA: TGTGCCAGCAGCACACAGCCAGGGCGGACTGAAGCTTTCTTT.

The CDR3 nucleotides read TGTGCCAGCTCACCGACAGGGATTTCGGATGGCTACACCTTC. This sequence encodes CASSPTGISDGYTF. The chain carries TRBV18 and TRBJ1-2, with 7 positions matching TRBD1. CDR3 length: 14 residues. J gave up 6 bases and V 3 bases, and 7 bases lay outside the gene matches. The germline V gene encodes CDR1 KGHSH and CDR2 LQKENI. Complete variable domain (other parts from reference TRBV18 and TRBJ1-2): NAGVMQNPRHLVRRRGQEARLRCSPMKGHSHVYWYRQLPEEGLKFMVYLQKENIIDESGMPKERFSAEFPKEGPSILRIQQVVRGDSAAYFCASSPTGISDGYTFGSGTRLTVV.

The chain couples TRBV5-1 to TRBJ1-2; D gene unclear. Germline CDR1 and CDR2: SGHRS and YFSETQ. The CDR3 runs to 13 residues. V lost 0 bases to trimming and J lost 2 bases, with 5 bases between them. As DNA, the CDR3 is TGCGCCAGCAGCTTGGGAACAAACTATGGCTACACCTTC. The encoded protein is CASSLGTNYGYTF.

The chain recombines TRBV29-1 with TRBJ2-3; 13 nucleotides align to TRBD2. CDR1 is SQVTM and CDR2 is ANQGSEA in the germline V gene. The V and J ends lost 7 bases and 8 bases, in that order; junction bases with no gene match: 15. This CDR3 is built from 16 residues. CDR3 protein: CSARQQLAGGPGTQYF. The CDR3 DNA is TGCAGCGCCCGACAACAACTAGCGGGAGGGCCGGGTACGCAGTATTTT.

CDR3 nucleotides: TGTGCCAGCAGCCTGACAGGGGACTACGAGCAGTACTTC. Its translation is CASSLTGDYEQYF. The rearrangement uses TRBV9 and TRBJ2-7; 8 positions match TRBD1. Losses at the gene ends were 4 bases for V and 3 bases for J; bases not matched to a gene: 3. There are 13 residues in the CDR3. Germline V CDR1 and CDR2: SGDLS, YYNGEE.

The chain is built from TRBV9 and TRBJ2-7, with D perhaps TRBD2 (5 bases). This CDR3 has 14 amino acids. Germline loops: CDR1 SGDLS, CDR2 YYNGEE. V gave up 0 bases and J gave up 4 bases, with 11 bases separating them. The CDR3 bases are TGTGCCAGCAGCGTAGCCGGACTTGGATACGAGCAGTACTTC. It encodes CASSVAGLGYEQYF.